A selection of T cell receptor beta chains follows, all from one sample in a study of T cells in localized non-small cell lung cancer. Clones were sequenced by immunoSEQ multiplex PCR, and TCRdb holds only the in-frame ones, with some missing. The sample has around 1,600 clones; around a fifth are singletons. The material sequenced was lung tumor tissue, taken before any cancer treatment. All receptors come from a male donor aged 60 or older with stage I lung adenocarcinoma. The CDR3 runs from the conserved cysteine through the conserved F or W. The D gene is left open where the match is weak. Rows give clone size only sometimes, using once, few, many, or a class for an expanded clone.

d_call | j_call | v_call | clone_size | cdr3_aa | cdr3_nt
NA | TRBJ1-2 | TRBV6-8 | medium-sized | CASSPPGGHYGYTF | TGTGCCAGCAGTCCCCCGGGGGGCCACTATGGCTACACCTTC
NA | TRBJ2-7 | TRBV2 | NA | CASSETGNWGYEQYF | TGTGCCAGCAGTGAAACCGGCAACTGGGGCTACGAGCAGTACTTC
NA | TRBJ1-4 | TRBV19 | large | CASSTRGPATNEKLFF | TGTGCCAGTAGTACCCGTGGGCCGGCAACTAATGAAAAACTGTTTTTT
NA | TRBJ2-6 | TRBV7-5 | few | CASSLEGAGANVLTF | TGTGCCAGCAGCTTGGAAGGGGCTGGGGCCAACGTCCTGACTTTC
TRBD1 | TRBJ2-2 | TRBV6-8 | large | CATSTLAGGNGELFF | TGTGCCACGTCCACACTAGCAGGGGGCAACGGGGAGCTGTTTTTT
NA | TRBJ2-5 | TRBV6-8 | NA | CASSSPEGTQYF | TGTGCCAGCAGTTCTCCAGAGGGGACCCAGTACTTC
TRBD1 | TRBJ1-4 | TRBV9 | few | CASNGQGATNEKLFF | TGTGCCAGCAATGGTCAGGGGGCCACTAATGAAAAACTGTTTTTT
TRBD2 | TRBJ2-1 | TRBV11-3 | NA | CASSLTRTSGVNEQFF | TGTGCCAGCAGCTTAACCCGGACTAGCGGGGTCAATGAGCAGTTCTTC
TRBD1 | TRBJ2-7 | TRBV6-8 | few | CASFGQVATYEQYF | TGTGCCAGCTTTGGACAGGTCGCTACCTACGAGCAGTACTTC
NA | TRBJ2-1 | TRBV18 | NA | CASSLTENEQFF | TGTGCCAGCTCTCTCACGGAGAATGAGCAGTTCTTC
NA | TRBJ2-7 | TRBV10-2 | few | CASSVSSYEQYF | TGCGCCAGCAGTGTTAGCTCCTACGAGCAGTACTTC
TRBD1 | TRBJ1-1 | TRBV11-3 | few | CASSFRGGDTEAFF | TGTGCCAGCAGCTTCAGGGGGGGAGACACTGAAGCTTTCTTT
TRBD1 | TRBJ1-2 | TRBV29-1 | NA | CSVEVPRGQRYGYTF | TGCAGCGTTGAAGTTCCCAGGGGGCAACGCTATGGCTACACCTTC
NA | TRBJ2-1 | TRBV16 | NA | CASSRSAGSYNEQFF | TGTGCCAGCAGCCGAAGTGCAGGGTCCTACAATGAGCAGTTCTTC
NA | TRBJ1-1 | TRBV19 | NA | CASSLPGRLTNTEAFF | TGTGCCAGTAGTCTCCCCGGACGGCTTACGAACACTGAAGCTTTCTTT
NA | TRBJ1-1 | TRBV18 | few | CASSPGHYTEAFF | TGTGCCAGCTCACCAGGGCACTACACTGAAGCTTTCTTT
TRBD1 | TRBJ2-7 | TRBV11-3 | few | CASSFTTGTGGYEQYF | TGTGCCAGCAGCTTTACCACCGGGACAGGGGGCTACGAGCAGTACTTC
NA | TRBJ2-7 | TRBV9 | medium-sized | CASSVEQVAYEQYF | TGTGCCAGCAGCGTAGAACAGGTGGCCTACGAGCAGTACTTC
NA | TRBJ1-2 | TRBV18 | NA | CASSTGQNYGYTF | TGTGCCAGCTCAACGGGACAAAACTATGGCTACACCTTC
NA | TRBJ1-1 | TRBV29-1 | NA | CSVVGQAEEAFF | TGCAGCGTTGTTGGTCAGGCGGAGGAAGCTTTCTTT
TRBD2 | TRBJ2-1 | TRBV19 | NA | CASSPSSGGYNEQFF | TGTGCCAGTAGTCCTTCTAGCGGGGGGTACAATGAGCAGTTCTTC
NA | TRBJ2-7 | TRBV12-2 | few | CASRAMGEDYEQYF | TGTGCAAGTCGCGCTATGGGGGAAGACTACGAGCAGTACTTC
NA | TRBJ1-3 | TRBV25-1 | once | CASSELQGSSGNTIYF | TGTGCCAGCAGTGAATTGCAGGGGTCCTCTGGAAACACCATATATTTT
NA | TRBJ2-5 | TRBV6-8 | NA | CASSTLLRLGRETQYF | TGTGCCAGCAGTACCCTCCTCCGACTGGGTCGAGAGACCCAGTACTTC
NA | TRBJ2-1 | TRBV18 | NA | CASSLRSQSLYNEQFF | TGTGCCAGCTCACTCCGCTCCCAGTCCCTCTACAATGAGCAGTTCTTC
NA | TRBJ1-6 | TRBV11-3 | few | CASSLGRLNSPLHF | TGTGCCAGCAGCTTAGGCCGGCTTAATTCACCCCTCCACTTT
NA | TRBJ2-7 | TRBV10-2 | NA | CASSELQGSSYEQYF | TGCGCCAGCAGTGAGTTACAGGGCAGCTCCTACGAGCAGTACTTC
NA | TRBJ1-3 | TRBV28 | NA | CASTLAGPQDMSGNTIYF | TGTGCCAGCACACTCGCCGGGCCGCAGGACATGTCTGGAAACACCATATATTTT
NA | TRBJ2-6 | TRBV9 | few | CASSVLYGANVLTF | TGTGCCAGCAGTGTGCTCTATGGGGCCAACGTCCTGACTTTC
TRBD2 | TRBJ2-3 | TRBV10-3 | few | CAISPRTSGVSTDTQYF | TGTGCCATCAGCCCGAGGACTAGCGGGGTTAGCACAGATACGCAGTATTTT
NA | TRBJ2-3 | TRBV11-3 | NA | CASSAGHETDTQYF | TGTGCCAGCAGCGCGGGACACGAGACAGATACGCAGTATTTT
TRBD2 | TRBJ2-3 | TRBV9 | NA | CASSEAGGPDTQYF | TGTGCCAGCAGTGAAGCGGGGGGTCCAGATACGCAGTATTTT
TRBD1 | TRBJ2-7 | TRBV28 | NA | CASSPPTGARYEQYF | TGTGCCAGCAGTCCCCCGACAGGGGCGCGGTACGAGCAGTACTTC
NA | TRBJ2-1 | TRBV6-8 | medium-sized | CASSYSRIGLNEQFF | TGTGCCAGCAGTTACTCACGGATAGGTCTCAATGAGCAGTTCTTC
NA | TRBJ1-1 | TRBV1 | medium-sized | CASSQIDRANTEAFF | TGCGCCAGCAGCCAGATAGACAGGGCGAACACTGAAGCTTTCTTT
TRBD1 | TRBJ1-5 | TRBV25-1 | few | CASEGQGGGGQPQHF | TGTGCCAGCGAGGGACAGGGTGGGGGCGGTCAGCCCCAGCATTTT
TRBD2 | TRBJ2-1 | TRBV11-3 | large | CASSLGRLAGGPIDEQFF | TGTGCCAGCAGCTTAGGGCGACTAGCGGGGGGGCCGATAGATGAGCAGTTCTTC
NA | TRBJ1-5 | TRBV6-8 | few | CASSPDRYQPQHF | TGTGCCAGCAGTCCGGACAGATATCAGCCCCAGCATTTT
NA | TRBJ2-3 | TRBV11-3 | large | CASSLNLLAGSTDTQYF | TGTGCCAGCAGCTTAAATCTTTTGGCGGGGAGCACAGATACGCAGTATTTT
TRBD1 | TRBJ1-6 | TRBV11-3 | few | CASSLLGTGGSPLHF | TGTGCCAGCAGCTTACTTGGGACAGGGGGTTCACCCCTCCACTTT
TRBD1 | TRBJ2-6 | TRBV18 | NA | CASSPVQGTNSGANVLTF | TGTGCCAGCTCACCCGTACAGGGGACAAACTCTGGGGCCAACGTCCTGACTTTC
NA | TRBJ2-5 | TRBV9 | NA | CASSVGGAETQYF | TGTGCCAGCAGCGTAGGGGGGGCGGAGACCCAGTACTTC
TRBD2 | TRBJ2-1 | TRBV9 | few | CASSLVLRGSDEQFF | TGTGCCAGCAGCTTAGTTTTGCGGGGGAGTGATGAGCAGTTCTTC
NA | TRBJ1-2 | TRBV11-3 | NA | CASSPTKQGLGGYTF | TGTGCCAGCAGCCCAACTAAACAGGGTTTAGGGGGCTACACCTTC
TRBD1 | TRBJ1-2 | TRBV14 | few | CASSQDVGQADYGYTF | TGTGCCAGCAGCCAAGATGTCGGACAGGCCGACTATGGCTACACCTTC
NA | TRBJ2-3 | TRBV6-8 | large | CAIQGGRLPTDTQYF | TGTGCCATCCAGGGGGGCCGCTTGCCCACAGATACGCAGTATTTT
NA | TRBJ2-3 | TRBV9 | NA | CASSNMGTDTQYF | TGTGCCAGCAGCAATATGGGCACAGATACGCAGTATTTT
NA | TRBJ1-1 | TRBV9 | medium-sized | CASSPGRNTEAFF | TGTGCCAGCAGCCCAGGTCGGAACACTGAAGCTTTCTTT